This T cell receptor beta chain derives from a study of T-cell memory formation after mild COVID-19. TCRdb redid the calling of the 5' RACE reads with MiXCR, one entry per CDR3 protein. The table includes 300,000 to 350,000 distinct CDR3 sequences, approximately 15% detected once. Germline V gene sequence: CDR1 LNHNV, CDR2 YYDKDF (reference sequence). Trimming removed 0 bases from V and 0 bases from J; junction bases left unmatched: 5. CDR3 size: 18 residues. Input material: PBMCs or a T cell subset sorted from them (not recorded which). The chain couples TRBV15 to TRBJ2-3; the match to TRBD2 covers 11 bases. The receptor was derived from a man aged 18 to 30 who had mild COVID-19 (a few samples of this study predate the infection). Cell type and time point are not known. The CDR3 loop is CATSREGLAGGSTDTQYF. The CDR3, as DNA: TGTGCCACCAGCAGAGAGGGCCTAGCGGGGGGTAGCACAGATACGCAGTATTTT.